These T cell receptor beta chains were read from a single sample in a study of identical twins. TCRdb redid the calling of the 5' RACE reads with MiXCR, one entry per CDR3 protein. There are 1.5 million to 2 million distinct CDR3 sequences in the sample; around 33% occur only once, and around 0.25% lies in the top ten. Material: cord blood. These receptors originate from a newborn girl in good health. The CDR3 runs from the conserved cysteine through the conserved F or W. Each record gives: V gene, J gene, CDR3 length, D gene, clone size, CDR3 protein, CDR3 DNA. A D gene is named only where the DNA matches it firmly. Size is stated for part of the rows, as once, few or many counts, or as a class when the clone is expanded.

TRBV20-1	TRBJ2-3	15	TRBD1	NA	CSASDTRGQLDTQYF	TGCAGTGCATCCGATACCAGGGGGCAGTTGGATACGCAGTATTTT
TRBV13	TRBJ2-3	15	TRBD1	NA	CASSLTGTGEDTQYF	TGTGCCAGCAGCTTAACGGGGACAGGGGAAGATACGCAGTATTTT
TRBV4-1	TRBJ2-7	16	NA	NA	CASSQDERRLSYEQYF	TGCGCCAGCAGCCAAGATGAGAGACGTTTGAGCTACGAGCAGTACTTC
TRBV2	TRBJ1-5	14	NA	NA	CASSEMGNNQPQHF	TGTGCCAGCAGTGAGATGGGGAACAATCAGCCCCAGCATTTT
TRBV28	TRBJ2-7	15	NA	few	CASSSPGLFSYEQYF	TGTGCCAGCAGTTCCCCGGGACTCTTCTCCTACGAGCAGTACTTC
TRBV5-6	TRBJ2-1	12	NA	many	CASSLPSASLFF	TGTGCCAGCAGCTTGCCGTCGGCATCGTTGTTCTTC
TRBV7-2	TRBJ1-3	15	TRBD1	NA	CASSPRDRVPDTIYF	TGTGCCAGCAGCCCCCGGGACAGGGTACCGGACACCATATATTTT
TRBV7-2	TRBJ1-5	15	NA	once	CASSIRTAGNQPQHF	TGTGCCAGCAGCATCAGGACCGCGGGCAATCAGCCCCAGCATTTT
TRBV5-1	TRBJ2-2	17	NA	NA	CASSPSLGGGHTGELFF	TGCGCCAGCAGCCCCTCCTTAGGGGGGGGCCACACCGGGGAGCTGTTTTTT
TRBV12-3/TRBV12-4	TRBJ2-5	14	TRBD2	few	CASRLSRGGETQYF	TGTGCCAGCAGGTTAAGCCGGGGAGGGGAGACCCAGTACTTC
TRBV13	TRBJ2-6	18	NA	NA	CASGGGPYLNSGANVLTF	TGTGCCAGCGGGGGGGGCCCCTACCTAAACTCTGGGGCCAACGTCCTGACTTTC
TRBV20-1	TRBJ2-1	14	NA	NA	CSASVRTNHNEQFF	TGCAGTGCTAGTGTAAGGACTAACCACAATGAGCAGTTCTTC
TRBV9	TRBJ2-1	14	NA	NA	CASSVAGDGNEQFF	TGTGCCAGCAGCGTAGCGGGAGATGGCAATGAGCAGTTCTTC
TRBV7-9	TRBJ1-2	14	NA	NA	CASSRGGSFYGYTF	TGTGCCAGCAGTAGAGGGGGTTCGTTTTATGGCTACACCTTC
TRBV19	TRBJ1-1	12	TRBD1	NA	CASRTGDSEAFF	TGTGCCAGCCGGACAGGGGACTCTGAAGCTTTCTTT
TRBV5-1	TRBJ1-2	15	NA	NA	CASSFLRGRSCGYTF	TGCGCCAGCAGCTTCCTCAGGGGAAGGAGCTGTGGCTACACCTTC
TRBV20-1	TRBJ2-3	14	TRBD2	NA	CSAALAGGGDTQYF	TGCAGTGCTGCGCTAGCGGGAGGCGGAGATACGCAGTATTTT
TRBV18	TRBJ2-3	16	NA	NA	CASSPPSTPSTDTQYF	TGTGCCAGCTCACCGCCGTCTACCCCTAGCACAGATACGCAGTATTTT
TRBV29-1	TRBJ2-3	15	TRBD2	few	CSVEGGLAATDTQYF	TGCAGCGTTGAAGGGGGACTAGCGGCCACAGATACGCAGTATTTT
TRBV28	TRBJ2-4	14	NA	NA	CASSSLRLGNIQYF	TGTGCCAGCAGTTCCCTCAGACTAGGAAACATTCAGTACTTC
TRBV9	TRBJ1-4	18	NA	NA	CASSERAGGGATNEKLFF	TGTGCCAGCAGCGAGAGAGCGGGGGGGGGCGCAACTAATGAAAAACTGTTTTTT
TRBV10-2	TRBJ2-3	14	TRBD2	NA	CASETSGGVDTQYF	TGCGCCAGTGAGACTAGCGGGGGGGTGGATACGCAGTATTTT
TRBV29-1	TRBJ2-7	15	TRBD1	few	CSAWEGQGSYNEQYF	TGCAGCGCTTGGGAGGGACAGGGTTCCTACAATGAGCAGTACTTC
TRBV5-1	TRBJ2-5	15	TRBD2	few	CASSLSRTRMETQYF	TGCGCCAGCAGCTTATCCCGGACTAGGATGGAGACCCAGTACTTC
TRBV7-8	TRBJ1-2	16	NA	NA	CASSHSWNRRGYGYTF	TGTGCCAGCAGCCATTCCTGGAACAGAAGGGGCTATGGCTACACCTTC
TRBV20-1	TRBJ1-2	13	TRBD1	NA	CSANRQGMESYTF	TGCAGTGCTAACCGACAGGGGATGGAGAGCTACACCTTC
TRBV20-1	TRBJ2-1	15	TRBD2	once	CSAGPGTSGGNEQFF	TGCAGTGCTGGACCCGGGACTAGCGGGGGCAATGAGCAGTTCTTC
TRBV27	TRBJ2-2	12	NA	many	CASRQGTGELFF	TGTGCCAGCAGACAGGGCACCGGGGAGCTGTTTTTT
TRBV12-3/TRBV12-4	TRBJ2-7	15	TRBD2	few	CASCRGLAGVGEQYF	TGTGCCAGCTGTAGGGGACTAGCGGGAGTTGGCGAGCAGTACTTC
TRBV20-1	TRBJ2-3	13	TRBD1	NA	CSGSRGPPDTQYF	TGCTCAGGGTCAAGGGGGCCCCCAGATACGCAGTATTTT
TRBV11-2	TRBJ2-1	15	TRBD2	NA	CASSSETSFYNEQFF	TGTGCCAGCAGCTCCGAGACTAGCTTCTACAATGAGCAGTTCTTC
TRBV28	TRBJ1-2	14	TRBD1	NA	CASSLWDRSYGYTF	TGTGCCAGCAGTTTATGGGACAGGTCCTATGGCTACACCTTC
TRBV12-3/TRBV12-4	TRBJ2-4	16	NA	NA	CASSFQQQLAKNIQYF	TGTGCCAGCAGTTTTCAGCAACAACTAGCCAAAAACATTCAGTACTTC
TRBV25-1	TRBJ1-1	11	NA	NA	CASSGGAGAFF	TGTGCCAGCAGTGGTGGGGCGGGTGCTTTCTTT
TRBV27	TRBJ2-1	13	NA	few	CASTLTGYNEQFF	TGTGCCAGCACCTTGACAGGCTACAATGAGCAGTTCTTC
TRBV4-2	TRBJ1-1	16	TRBD1	few	CASSPLGQGADTEAFF	TGTGCCAGCAGCCCCCTGGGACAGGGGGCAGACACTGAAGCTTTCTTT
TRBV11-2	TRBJ2-3	18	TRBD2	many	CASSLDPYLAGSTDTQYF	TGTGCCAGCAGCTTAGACCCCTACCTAGCGGGGTCCACAGATACGCAGTATTTT
TRBV2	TRBJ2-5	14	TRBD2	few	CASSWTSGSGEQYF	TGTGCCAGCAGCTGGACTAGCGGGAGCGGGGAGCAGTACTTC
TRBV10-3	TRBJ2-1	14	TRBD1	NA	CAIGQGSSYNEQFF	TGTGCCATCGGACAGGGGAGCTCCTACAATGAGCAGTTCTTC
TRBV7-9	TRBJ2-7	17	TRBD2	NA	CASSLARTSGRALEQYF	TGTGCCAGCAGCTTAGCCCGGACTAGCGGGAGGGCCCTCGAGCAGTACTTC
TRBV6-5	TRBJ2-1	15	TRBD2	NA	CASCYSGGSFDEQFF	TGTGCCAGCTGTTACTCGGGCGGGAGTTTTGATGAGCAGTTCTTC
TRBV5-6	TRBJ1-1	14	NA	once	CASSLGIKNTEAFF	TGTGCCAGCAGCTTGGGGATCAAGAACACTGAAGCTTTCTTT
TRBV13	TRBJ1-6	14	TRBD1	NA	CASRETGIHSPLHF	TGTGCCAGCAGGGAGACAGGGATCCATTCACCCCTCCACTTT
TRBV5-1	TRBJ2-1	15	NA	few	CASSLEALGFNEQFF	TGCGCCAGCAGCTTGGAGGCGCTAGGTTTCAATGAGCAGTTCTTC
TRBV20-1	TRBJ2-1	15	NA	NA	CSANPLGVSYNEQFF	TGCAGTGCTAACCCTCTAGGGGTTTCCTACAATGAGCAGTTCTTC
TRBV12-3/TRBV12-4	TRBJ1-2	16	TRBD1	once	CASSPTPGQGYYGYTF	TGTGCCAGCAGTCCAACACCGGGACAGGGTTACTATGGCTACACCTTC
TRBV25-1	TRBJ1-1	15	TRBD1	NA	CASSEFDRGGTEAFF	TGTGCCAGCAGTGAGTTCGACAGGGGGGGGACTGAAGCTTTCTTT
TRBV3-1	TRBJ2-7	16	TRBD2	once	CASRGLAGGPDNEQYF	TGTGCCAGCAGGGGACTAGCGGGGGGGCCTGACAATGAGCAGTACTTC
TRBV4-2	TRBJ2-5	15	NA	NA	CASSQDQTPQEAQYF	TGTGCCAGCAGCCAAGACCAGACTCCCCAAGAGGCCCAGTACTTC
TRBV4-1	TRBJ2-7	15	NA	NA	CASSQLTSAAYEQYF	TGCGCCAGCAGCCAACTCACTAGTGCGGCCTACGAGCAGTACTTC
TRBV5-1	TRBJ2-1	16	TRBD2	many	CASRPPLAGGYNEQFF	TGCGCCAGCAGACCCCCCTTAGCGGGAGGGTACAATGAGCAGTTCTTC
TRBV5-1	TRBJ2-3	15	TRBD2	NA	CASSLFRDYPITQYF	TGCGCCAGCAGCCTTTTCCGGGACTACCCTATTACGCAGTATTTT
TRBV28	TRBJ2-1	17	TRBD2	once	CASSSPAGGGPHGEQFF	TGTGCCAGCAGTTCCCCAGCGGGCGGGGGGCCGCACGGTGAGCAGTTCTTC